These 28 T cell receptor beta chains originate from one sample sequenced in a study of radiation and T cells in renal cell carcinoma. Assay: immunoSEQ multiplex PCR; the TCRdb copy retains only in-frame clones and omits some. This sample has roughly 170,000 clones; approximately 90% occur once, and the top ten carry roughly 10%. The sample's time point: blood 4 weeks post-SBRT, at nephrectomy. The treatment is: 15 Gy SBRT to primary tumor, nephrectomy 4 weeks later. This specimen was blood, taken from a patient whose treatment included radiotherapy and nephrectomy. Receptor source: a woman aged 45 to 65 with renal cell carcinoma.

This clone was detected only once. The J gene is TRBJ2-5, the V gene TRBV5-1; TRBD2 matches 7 bases. The ends lost 7 bases at V and 2 bases at J; junction bases unmatched: 8. The length of the CDR3 is 14 residues. Germline assignment: CDR1 SGHRS and CDR2 YFSETQ. CDR3 coding DNA: TGCGCCAGCTCGGACTCGGGGGGACAAGAGACCCAGTACTTC. It encodes CASSDSGGQETQYF. The variable domain in full, completed from reference TRBV5-1 and TRBJ2-5, reads KAGVTQTPRYLIKTRGQQVTLSCSPISGHRSVSWYQQTPGQGLQFLFEYFSETQRNKGNFPGRFSGRQFSNSRSEMNVSTLELGDSALYLCASSDSGGQETQYFGPGTRLLVL.

This rearrangement joins TRBV7-8 to TRBJ2-2, with D unresolved. Trimming took 3 bases from V and 3 from J, leaving 5 bases between them. Germline V lookup: CDR1 SGHVS, CDR2 FQNEAQ. CDR3 length: 13 residues. The CDR3 DNA reads TGTGCCAGCAGCTTTGGGGACACCGGGGAGCTGTTTTTT. Its translation: CASSFGDTGELFF.

The CDR3 reads CASSLLGLSQETQYF. The CDR3 nucleotides are TGCGCCAGCAGCTTGCTCGGACTGAGCCAAGAGACCCAGTACTTC. The chain couples TRBV5-1 to TRBJ2-5; tentative D call: TRBD2 (5 bases). Germline-derived CDR1 and CDR2 are SGHRS and YFSETQ. V lost 1 base, J lost 1 base, and 11 bases lay in between. This CDR3 spans 15 amino acids.

The sample holds one count of this clone. The chain recombines TRBV2 with TRBJ2-7, with D tentatively TRBD2 (7 bases). The V end was cut by 8 bases, the J end by 4 bases, with 21 bases between. This CDR3 spans 15 amino acids. CDR1 and CDR2 (germline): SNHLY, FYNNEI. The DNA for the CDR3 is TGTGCCAGCGGTCGGGGGGCAGCGGGGAAATACGAGCAGTACTTC. Translating gives CASGRGAAGKYEQYF.

This clone was seen only once. This chain uses TRBV7-2 with TRBJ1-1; TRBD1 might be the D (6 bases). V was pared by 6 bases and J by 1 base, with 12 bases between. The V gene's germline CDR1 is SGHTA and CDR2 FQGNSA. The CDR3 contains 14 residues. DNA of the CDR3: TGTGCCAGCAGGTTAAGGGGGTCGAACACTGAAGCTTTCTTT. This encodes CASRLRGSNTEAFF. Full variable domain (outside the CDR3, taken from reference TRBV7-2 and TRBJ1-1): GAGVSQSPSNKVTEKGKDVELRCDPISGHTALYWYRQSLGQGLEFLIYFQGNSAPDKSGLPSDRFSAERTGGSVSTLTIQRTQQEDSAVYLCASRLRGSNTEAFFGQGTRLTVV.

The sample holds one count of this clone. V gene TRBV6-6 combines with J gene TRBJ2-5; 7 positions agree with TRBD1. The CDR3 extends over 13 amino acids. Germline assignment: CDR1 MNHNY and CDR2 SVGAGI (reference sequence). Trimming cost V 5 bases and J 5 bases; bases outside gene matches: 5. The CDR3 protein is CASSHTGVETQYF. As DNA, the CDR3 is TGTGCCAGCAGTCACACAGGGGTGGAGACCCAGTACTTC.

The rearrangement uses TRBV7-8 and TRBJ2-3, with 9 bases fitting TRBD2. The CDR3 sequence is 15 residues long. Looked up from germline, CDR1 is SGHVS and CDR2 is FQNEAQ. Trimming at V came to 5 bases and at J to 5 bases, leaving 8 bases not matched to a gene. For the CDR3, the DNA is TGTGCCAGCAGCCTCGGGACTAGCTCAGGAGATACGCAGTATTTT. It is translated as CASSLGTSSGDTQYF.

The chain has TRBV13 and TRBJ1-4, with D unclear. V was clipped by 5 bases and J by 4 bases, with 14 bases between them. Per the germline V gene, CDR1 is PRHDT and CDR2 is FYEKMQ (reference sequence). There are 15 residues in the CDR3. This CDR3 reads CASSDSGRFNEKLFF. DNA of the CDR3: TGTGCCAGCAGCGACTCAGGCCGTTTTAATGAAAAACTGTTTTTT. The full variable domain, its missing parts supplied by reference TRBV13 and TRBJ1-4, is AAGVIQSPRHLIKEKRETATLKCYPIPRHDTVYWYQQGPGQDPQFLISFYEKMQSDKGSIPDRFSAQQFSDYHSELNMSSLELGDSALYFCASSDSGRFNEKLFFGSGTQLSVL.

This chain links TRBV6-1 with TRBJ2-2; D could derive from TRBD1 or TRBD2 (5 bases each). The CDR3 runs 13 residues. The germline CDR1 and CDR2 sequences are MNHNS and SASEGT. The V end was cut by 4 bases, the J end by 5 bases, with 8 bases between. The CDR3 DNA follows: TGTGCCAGCAGTGGGTGGGGGACCGGGGAGCTGTTTTTT. The encoded protein is CASSGWGTGELFF.

The V gene is TRBV4-3, the J gene TRBJ1-4; a weak D match, TRBD1 (5 bases). The CDR3 runs to 15 residues. V was trimmed by 0 bases and J by 6 bases, leaving 11 bases between them. The germline V gene has CDR1 LGHNA and CDR2 YSLEER. CDR3 sequence: CASSQEGGDDEKLFF. In DNA, the CDR3 is TGCGCCAGCAGCCAAGAAGGCGGGGACGATGAAAAACTGTTTTTT.

The chain is built from TRBV5-5 and TRBJ1-4; D call uncertain. The CDR3 has 12 residues. The V end was cut by 4 bases, the J end by 11 bases, with 12 bases between. Germline V lookup: CDR1 SGHKS, CDR2 YYEKEE (reference sequence). The CDR3 reads CASSPLLGKLFF. CDR3 coding DNA: TGTGCCAGCAGCCCCCTCCTTGGTAAACTGTTTTTT.

The genes are TRBV19 and TRBJ2-1, with D perhaps assigned TRBD1 or TRBD2 (6 bases each). V was pared by 6 bases and J by 10 bases, with 25 bases between. Germline CDR1 reads LNHDA; CDR2 reads SQIVND (reference sequence). The CDR3 sequence is 16 residues long. CDR3 protein: CASSSASRQIGGEQFF. For the CDR3, the DNA is TGTGCCAGTAGCTCGGCGAGTAGACAAATCGGGGGCGAGCAGTTCTTC.

CDR3 amino acids: CSVQQGSLNQPQHF. The CDR3 DNA follows: TGCAGCGTCCAACAGGGGAGTCTGAATCAGCCCCAGCATTTT. The chain employs TRBV29-1 and TRBJ1-5; 7 nucleotides agree with TRBD1. CDR3 length: 14 amino acids. Germline CDR1 SQVTM, CDR2 ANQGSEA. V was pared by 6 bases and J by 4 bases, with 9 bases of the junction left unmatched.

The V and J genes are TRBV6-5 and TRBJ2-7; TRBD2 aligns across 11 bases. The V gene end was trimmed by 5 bases and the J gene end by 0 bases; junction bases not matched to a gene: 3. The CDR3 has 15 amino acids. The germline V gene has CDR1 MNHEY and CDR2 SVGAGI. As DNA, the CDR3 is TGTGCCAGCAGTCCTAGCGGGGGGAGCTCCTACGAGCAGTACTTC. Translated, it gives CASSPSGGSSYEQYF.

The rearrangement uses TRBV5-5 and TRBJ2-7; no firm D call. Looked up from germline, CDR1 is SGHKS and CDR2 is YYEKEE (reference sequence). Trimming stripped 1 base from V and 4 bases from J, with 15 bases between. The CDR3 consists of 15 residues. CDR3 DNA: TGTGCCAGCAGCTTGTCGGGCGGTCCCGTTTACGAGCAGTACTTC. The encoded protein is CASSLSGGPVYEQYF. The full variable domain, its missing parts supplied by reference TRBV5-5 and TRBJ2-7, is DAGVTQSPTHLIKTRGQQVTLRCSPISGHKSVSWYQQVLGQGPQFIFQYYEKEERGRGNFPDRFSARQFPNYSSELNVNALLLGDSALYLCASSLSGGPVYEQYFGPGTRLTVT.

The chain recombines TRBV4-3 with TRBJ1-3; D unresolved. The V gene's germline CDR1 is LGHNA and CDR2 YSLEER. This CDR3 is built from 17 residues. The V end lost 2 bases, the J end lost 0 bases, and 14 bases lay between the germline ends. CDR3 nucleotide sequence: TGCGCCAGCAGCCAACAAGATATAACTCGCTCTGGAAACACCATATATTTT. Translated: CASSQQDITRSGNTIYF.

The chain couples TRBV4-1 to TRBJ1-1; no clear D. The CDR3 has 12 residues. V was trimmed by 4 bases and J by 8 bases, leaving 11 bases between them. CDR1 is MGHRA and CDR2 is YSYEKL in the germline V gene. The CDR3 DNA sequence: TGCGCCAGCAGCCCGGCAACGAGGGAAGCTTTCTTT. Its protein product is CASSPATREAFF.

This clone was recorded a few times. The chain couples TRBV18 to TRBJ1-2; the D is unclear. Trimming took off 5 bases at V and 6 bases at J, with 7 bases between the two ends. Germline V gives CDR1 KGHSH, CDR2 LQKENI. The CDR3 spans 11 residues. CDR3 nucleotide sequence: TGTGCCAGCTCAGGGTTGGATGGCTACACCTTC. As protein: CASSGLDGYTF.

V and J are TRBV25-1 and TRBJ1-5; no clear D gene. With 3 bases removed from V and 0 bases from J, the gap between germline ends came to 12 bases. The CDR3 runs 16 residues. Germline-derived CDR1 and CDR2 are MGHDK and SYGVNS. This chain's CDR3 is CASSDSGGYSNQPQHF. CDR3 DNA sequence: TGTGCCAGCAGTGATTCGGGAGGTTATAGCAATCAGCCCCAGCATTTT.

V is TRBV7-2 and J is TRBJ2-1; TRBD2 matches at 12 bases. Germline CDR1 is SGHTA and CDR2 is FQGNSA. Trimming removed 1 base from V and 8 bases from J; junction bases left unmatched: 6. This CDR3 is 16 amino acids long. The CDR3 loop is CASSLDWTSGAYEQFF. The CDR3 coding sequence is TGTGCCAGCAGCTTAGATTGGACTAGCGGGGCCTATGAGCAGTTCTTC.

The chain employs TRBV19 and TRBJ2-5; the D call may be TRBD1 or TRBD2 (5 bases each). Deletions cut 4 bases from V and 3 bases from J, with 15 bases between. Looked up from germline, CDR1 is LNHDA and CDR2 is SQIVND (reference sequence). The CDR3 has 15 amino acids. The CDR3 here is CASSNRDGYKETQYF. The CDR3 DNA follows: TGTGCCAGTAGTAACCGGGACGGCTACAAAGAGACCCAGTACTTC. The full variable domain, with the rest looked up from reference TRBV19 and TRBJ2-5, is DGGITQSPKYLFRKEGQNVTLSCEQNLNHDAMYWYRQDPGQGLRLIYYSQIVNDFQKGDIAEGYSVSREKKESFPLTVTSAQKNPTAFYLCASSNRDGYKETQYFGPGTRLLVL.

V is TRBV6-5 and J is TRBJ2-5; unclear D gene. From germline, CDR1 is MNHEY and CDR2 SVGAGI. The CDR3 sequence is 13 residues long. Trimming pared 6 bases from V and 5 bases from J, leaving 13 bases between. The CDR3 sequence is CASSDLVLETQYF. The CDR3 DNA follows: TGTGCCAGCAGCGATCTCGTTTTGGAGACCCAGTACTTC.

The CDR3 sequence is CARTSGTENDNSPLHF. CDR3 in DNA: TGTGCCAGAACCTCCGGGACCGAGAACGATAATTCACCCCTCCACTTT. The V gene is TRBV7-5, the J gene TRBJ1-6. TRBV7-5 is labeled a pseudogene. The CDR3 runs 16 residues.

The chain couples TRBV15 to TRBJ1-4, with 7 bases matching TRBD1. The germline gives CDR1 LNHNV, CDR2 YYDKDF (reference sequence). The CDR3 covers 16 residues. Trimming removed 3 bases from V and 4 bases from J; junction bases left unmatched: 8. The chain's CDR3 is CATSRRGTALNEKLFF. For the CDR3, the DNA is TGTGCCACCAGCAGGCGAGGGACAGCGCTTAATGAAAAACTGTTTTTT.

The chain combines TRBV5-4 with TRBJ1-6; TRBD1 is a possible D gene (5 bases). This CDR3 region has 14 residues. Deletions cut 1 base from V and 8 bases from J, with 10 bases between. In germline, CDR1 is SGHNT, CDR2 YYREEE (reference sequence). CDR3 DNA sequence: TGTGCCAGCAGCTTGTCAGGGTTAGATTCACCCCTCCACTTT. It translates to CASSLSGLDSPLHF.

This rearrangement joins TRBV7-9 to TRBJ2-7; D gene uncertain. Germline-derived CDR1 and CDR2 are SEHNR and FQNEAQ (reference sequence). The CDR3 contains 13 residues. V dropped 1 base and J dropped 8 bases, with 12 bases sitting between them. The CDR3 reads CASSLDPLSQQYF. DNA for the CDR3: TGTGCCAGCAGCTTAGACCCCCTGTCCCAGCAGTACTTC.

V usage is TRBV18 and J usage is TRBJ1-2, with 7 bases identical to TRBD1. With V trimmed by 2 bases and J by 2 bases, 8 bases remained unmatched. The CDR3 runs 16 residues. Germline lookup yields CDR1 KGHSH and CDR2 LQKENI. In DNA form, the CDR3 reads TGTGCCAGCTCACCAGGGATGGGACAGCAGAACTATGGCTACACCTTC. It encodes CASSPGMGQQNYGYTF.

The rearrangement uses TRBV5-1 and TRBJ2-4; D remains ambiguous. In germline, CDR1 is SGHRS, CDR2 YFSETQ. V dropped 0 bases and J dropped 3 bases, with 13 bases sitting between them. The CDR3 loop spans 16 amino acids. CDR3 amino acids: CASSLGTGSGKNIQYF. DNA of the CDR3: TGCGCCAGCAGCTTGGGTACGGGTTCGGGCAAAAACATTCAGTACTTC.